This TCR beta chain was recovered during a study of T cells in Graves' hyperthyroidism and ophthalmopathy. General observations from the study: Most expanded thyroid clonotypes above 0.001 recurred in blood. For ophthalmopathy, model prediction preceded onset by a median around 7 months.

Of note for this clonotype: What it binds is not known.

Amplification targeted TCR beta CDR3 regions from RNA transcripts. The TCR CDR3 was amplified in a first-round RT-PCR using the HTBI primer set. Each CDR3 protein is one row after TCRdb ran MiXCR on the multiplex PCR reads. The sample has around 250,000 distinct CDR3 sequences, roughly 14% seen once. This CDR3 contains 13 residues. The germline V gene has CDR1 SNHLY and CDR2 FYNNEI. The V gene end was trimmed by 5 bases and the J gene end by 6 bases; junction bases not matched to a gene: 3. For the diagnoses, clinical symptoms, serum thyroxine and TRAb, thyroid ultrasound and orbital computed tomography were used.

The source material was blood. This TCR was recovered from a woman aged 40 to 55 with Graves' hyperthyroidism that later progressed to Graves' ophthalmopathy. The V and J genes are TRBV2 and TRBJ1-2, with 10 positions matching TRBD1. In DNA form, the CDR3 reads TGTGCCAGCAGTCGACAGGGGGCTGATGGCTACACCTTC. Encoded protein: CASSRQGADGYTF.